This T cell receptor (beta chain) came from a study of cytomegalovirus exposure and HLA in healthy donors (dated by TCRdb to about 2017). Turning to the overall study: According to an earlier analysis of 550 to 700 of the donors, 200 million or so T cells yielded roughly 110 million unique TCR beta sequences and roughly 280 Gb of sequence data. Donor age, sex, ethnicity and CMV serostatus were collected together with the repertoire data. Among the roughly 400 genotyped donors, around 81% belonged to the genetic ancestry cluster associated with self-reported Caucasian donors. Typing coverage varied by locus: 629-630 donors for A, B, C, DRB1 and DQB1; 522 for DQA1; 606 for DPA1; 450 to 480 for DPB1. Every discovery cohort repertoire had been produced on one sequencing platform. An early release covering over 500 HLA-typed donors comprised about 300 gigabases of sequencing data and tens of millions of unique TCR sequences. Genome-wide SNP genotypes for about 65% of the 666 donors were used in a later genetic analysis, which treated that subset as a discovery cohort. Class I and class II HLA loci were covered by the typing at four-digit resolution. A later analysis re-analyzed previously published TCR beta repertoires from 500 to 700 donors and added high-resolution HLA genotyping to study TCR occurrence patterns. An earlier analysis of 587 of the donors used high-throughput TCR beta sequencing to judge whether each TCR beta V gene segment behaved as functional or pseudogenic. To predict cytomegalovirus infection status, the study brought together high-throughput TCR immunosequencing, statistical association of individual TCRs with disease status, and machine learning. The study was designed to test whether signatures of past pathogen exposure could be identified by cataloging public T cell receptors. The study used immunosequencing to profile the T cell repertoires of several hundred subjects and linked those repertoires to cytomegalovirus serostatus. Among several hundred genotyped donors of the cohort, an average of around 220,000 unique TCR beta nucleotide sequences was sequenced per donor, of which about 18% were non-productive. A separate validation cohort of roughly 120 different subjects was used in addition to the approximately 670-subject first cohort. Rather than using new phenotypic data, the later analysis identified candidate immune exposures from TCR beta sequences and from how often those sequences occurred across donors. Roughly 5 DR-DQ haplotypes were handled as single units for association and clustering, since linkage in the cohort was strong.

The CDR1 and CDR2 encoded by the germline V gene are MDHEN and SYDVKM. V and J lose 1 base and 3 bases, and a span of 12 bases separates them. Inclusive of the bounding cysteine and phenylalanine, the CDR3 is 15 residues long. Kept here is only the CDR3 DNA, which spans 45 bases and is read in frame from base 1. The library was prepared using the immunoSEQ multiplex PCR assay. For the multiplex PCR, a mixture combining 60 forward primers for TCR Vbeta segments and 13 reverse primers for TCR Jbeta segments was used. A multiplex PCR assay on genomic DNA amplified the CDR3 region of rearranged TCR beta genes. The amplified TCR beta libraries were sequenced on the Illumina HiSeq System as 87-base-pair reads. As for the original processing: Across the 640 or so repertoires, a later analysis counted 78 million or so unique TCR beta chains, some 11 million of which were shared by at least two donors. A nearest-neighbor algorithm error-corrected the raw reads and collapsed the reads into unique sequences, merging closely related sequences to remove PCR and sequencing errors. CDR3 sequences were aligned to IMGT reference sequences to assign V, D and J gene segments. For a sequence to be retained, a match of at least six nucleotides was required to both a V gene segment and a J gene segment. A rearrangement counted as productive if the CDR3 had no stop codons and remained in frame with V and J, and every other rearrangement counted as non-productive. Following IMGT convention, CDR3 was defined as the stretch from the second conserved V-encoded cysteine up to the conserved J-encoded phenylalanine. The earlier analysis of a few hundred of the donors excluded sequences that lacked an unambiguous match to a single V gene segment. An earlier analysis of some 610 of the donors called V segments functional above 56.7% productive rearrangements and segregating when the between-donor standard deviation exceeded 5%. A statistical classification framework was developed to diagnose cytomegalovirus status using the catalog of TCR beta chain sequences. V and J gene assignment, in a later analysis, came from comparing TCR nucleotide sequences with IMGT/GENE-DB human TR gene sequences. The TCRdist pipeline was used in a later analysis to assign CDR3 sequences and most-parsimonious VDJ recombination scenarios. A later analysis defined each TCR beta chain by its CDR3 amino acid sequence plus V-gene family, and excluded reads lacking a unique V-gene family. As a way to deal with suspected cross-contamination and a sequencing artifact, a later analysis dropped approximately 590 nucleotide sequences that were highly shared and had low generation probability. In a later analysis, a clonal expansion index for each public chain was calculated from normalized within-repertoire ranks of inferred template counts. In a later analysis, generation probabilities were computed with a VDJ recombination model fitted to out-of-frame rearrangements, and the resulting probabilities were checked against IGoR. In a later analysis, TCR-TCR, TCR-HLA and TCR-CMV co-occurrence was scored with hypergeometric tests, and a repertoire-size bias correction was applied to TCR pairs. A later analysis estimated false discovery rates by permuting HLA or CMV assignments 20 times. A later analysis grouped co-occurring TCRs with DBSCAN, adding TCRdist sequence similarity when clustering within HLA-allele-positive subsets. Repertoires with fewer than 30,000 or more than 120,000 public chains were left out of co-occurrence clustering, as were a few repertoires with anomalous nucleotide sharing. This immuneACCESS table, as held by TCRdb, lists in-frame sequences with V and J called but not all clones. Of the missing ones, under half trace to an unresolved V gene in checked studies; the others have no known cause. For V, J and clone size, that table is used; D and trimming come from the DNA. The sample table records 130,000 or so clones; roughly 80% of these occur just once. 0.95% to 1.5% of the sample belongs to the ten largest clones.

The cohort comprised fewer than 700 healthy bone marrow donors. Cohort members were all nominally healthy when sampled, although unrecorded immune exposures were likely present. The donor was CMV seronegative and belonged to the group of approximately 320 seronegative cohort members. Every donor gave a peripheral blood sample, and the peripheral blood mononuclear cells from that sample were used for TCR beta sequencing. The Qiagen DNeasy Blood Extraction Kit was used to extract genomic DNA from the blood cell samples. Comment on this clone: This clone's antigen is unknown. No base-level quality is on record; no much larger clone is a single base apart.

Broad study findings and their caveats: In a later analysis, HLA-associated TCR beta chains were found to be more clonally expanded and to have lower generation probabilities than equally common non-associated chains. A later genetic analysis reported fewer N-insertions in productive TCRs among donors in an Asian-associated ancestry cluster than the roughly 640-donor mean. In a later analysis, the rate of TCR association differed among HLA loci, with DRB1 alleles having the most associated TCRs and HLA-C alleles having the fewest. Most TCR sequences were seen in very few donors, while some public TCRs were found in many individuals. A later analysis associated 17,000 or so TCR beta sequences with specific HLA alleles at a false discovery rate of 0.05. A further reported finding was that TCR beta sequences accurately predicted the HLA-A and HLA-B alleles for most subjects in the first cohort. In a later analysis, several top co-occurrence clusters were reported to appear linked to parvovirus B19, influenza, CMV and Epstein-Barr virus. A total of 150 or so TCR beta chains were listed by the study as associated with cytomegalovirus. An association between a missense DCLRE1C variant and V-gene and J-gene trimming of TCR beta chains was found in a later genetic analysis and replicated in an independent cohort. An earlier analysis of around 540 of the donors showed that most TCR beta V segments appeared in productive rearrangements either about 87% or about 30% of the time, which broadly matched IMGT annotations. A later analysis found that most CMV-associated TCR beta chains appeared HLA-restricted, with HLA associations seemingly driven largely by CMV exposure. Because counts were too low, some 17 rarely observed V segments, including chromosome 9 orphons, were excluded from the earlier analysis of around 640 of the donors. Because some donors lacked HLA typing at each locus, the association tests relied only on the typed subset. A cluster of highly shared sequence variants was judged likely to represent a technical artifact of the sequencing pipeline. Cytomegalovirus status was reported to be diagnosed by the classifier with high specificity and sensitivity in both the original and validation cohorts. In this cohort, only TCR beta chains were sequenced, and detectable features were limited by the absence of alpha or paired-chain data. In vitro tests confirmed that a few of the cytomegalovirus-associated TCR beta chains recognize cytomegalovirus antigens. The only immune exposure information available for the cohort was CMV serostatus. According to the authors, the approach could potentially be generalized to other disease states and immunological phenotypes. The presence/absence analyses assumed that sequencing depth was roughly uniform across donors, and that assumption may not be true. When HLA alleles, especially DR and DQ, strongly co-occurred, attributing TCR associations to individual alleles was difficult. Linkage disequilibrium might explain the correlated functional status among segregating V segments, but an unknown experimental factor could not be ruled out. Some IMGT-functional V segments, including TRBV6-2 and TRBV6-3, could not be distinguished by the 87-base-pair reads and were therefore excluded.

The receptor was isolated from a man aged 50 to 59 in good health and CMV-seronegative. This chain is built from TRBV28 and TRBJ1-2, and possibly TRBD1, on 6 matching bases. The sample was PBMCs. The CDR3 protein sequence reads: CASSLSRGLDYGYTF. The sequenced DNA: TGTGCCAGCAGTTTATCGCGGGGGCTGGACTATGGCTACACCTTC.